One and the same sample provided the 11 T cell receptor beta chains below, sequenced in a study of blood T cell repertoires in COVID-19. TCRdb keeps only in-frame clones here, not all; method: immunoSEQ multiplex PCR. The sample records some 320,000 clones, roughly nine tenths being singletons. Sample: PBMCs or T cells enriched from blood (not recorded which). Receptors originate from a woman in her forties or fifties who had been exposed to COVID-19.

J is TRBJ2-1 and V is TRBV3-1 (or the pseudogene TRBV3-2), with TRBD1 identical over 7 bases. Germline V lookup: CDR1 LGHDT, CDR2 YNNKEL (reference sequence). CDR3 size: 18 residues. The V and J ends lost 2 bases and 3 bases, in that order; junction bases with no gene match: 13. The CDR3 DNA is TGTGCCAGCAGCCAAAACAGCCCGGGACAGCTCAACTACAATGAGCAGTTCTTC. This encodes CASSQNSPGQLNYNEQFF.

This chain links TRBV14 with TRBJ2-7; no firm D call. The CDR3 spans 15 residues. The V end was cut by 1 base, the J end by 4 bases, with 14 bases between. Germline assignment: CDR1 SGHDN and CDR2 FVKESK. The CDR3 DNA follows: TGTGCCAGCAGCCAAGGACACCCTTCTTCTTACGAGCAGTACTTC. Translated, it gives CASSQGHPSSYEQYF.

This chain connects TRBV5-1 to TRBJ1-4; D is uncertain. The CDR3 is 18 amino acids. Germline CDR1 and CDR2: SGHRS and YFSETQ. The V end was cut by 0 bases, the J end by 2 bases, with 17 bases between. The CDR3 reads CASSLAATGPWTNEKLFF. In nucleotides, the CDR3 is TGCGCCAGCAGCTTGGCCGCTACTGGGCCTTGGACTAATGAAAAACTGTTTTTT.

This chain links TRBV19 with TRBJ2-1; TRBD1 aligns across 8 bases. The V segment lost 4 bases and the J segment 8 bases; nucleotides outside the gene matches: 4. Germline V gives CDR1 LNHDA, CDR2 SQIVND (reference sequence). The CDR3 contains 13 residues. In DNA form, the CDR3 reads TGTGCCAGTAGTAGACAGGGGAGGTATGAGCAGTTCTTC. Its protein is CASSRQGRYEQFF.

CDR3 protein: CASSWDRGINSPLHF. In nucleotides, the CDR3 is TGTGCCAGCAGTTGGGACAGGGGTATCAATTCACCCCTCCACTTT. The J gene is TRBJ1-6, the V gene TRBV2, with 10 bases lining up with TRBD1. CDR3 length: 15 residues. Germline V lookup: CDR1 SNHLY, CDR2 FYNNEI. V shed 5 bases, J shed 7 bases, and the junction held 5 bases outside the gene matches. Using reference TRBV2 and TRBJ1-6 for the parts outside the CDR3, the full variable domain is EPEVTQTPSHQVTQMGQEVILRCVPISNHLYFYWYRQILGQKVEFLVSFYNNEISEKSEIFDDQFSVERPDGSNFTLKIRSTKLEDSAMYFCASSWDRGINSPLHFGNGTRLTVT.

The genes are TRBV28 and TRBJ1-1, with 7 bases fitting TRBD1. This CDR3 region has 16 residues. Germline V gives CDR1 MDHEN, CDR2 SYDVKM. V gave up 3 bases and J gave up 0 bases; unmatched junction bases: 7. CDR3: CASSFPQGVLNTEAFF. DNA for the CDR3: TGTGCCAGCAGTTTTCCCCAGGGGGTATTGAACACTGAAGCTTTCTTT.

This sequence joins TRBV7-9 and TRBJ2-7, with a weak D call TRBD2 (6 bases). This CDR3 spans 12 amino acids. CDR1 is SEHNR and CDR2 is FQNEAQ in the germline V gene (reference sequence). V gave up 4 bases and J gave up 6 bases, with 10 bases separating them. As DNA, the CDR3 is TGTGCCAGCAGCTCGGGAGCCTCCGAGCAGTACTTC. As protein: CASSSGASEQYF.

This chain uses TRBV7-2 with TRBJ2-7; maybe TRBD2 (7 bases). The CDR3 runs to 15 residues. Trimming shortened V by 1 base and J by 3 bases, and 13 bases separated the two germline ends. Germline V gene sequence: CDR1 SGHTA, CDR2 FQGNSA. The CDR3 spells CASSLGDGGLYEQYF. For the CDR3, the DNA is TGTGCCAGCAGCTTAGGGGACGGGGGGCTCTACGAGCAGTACTTC.

The gene calls are TRBV30 and TRBJ2-2; D perhaps matches TRBD1 (6 bases). Trimming left V 5 bases short and J 0 bases short, with 13 bases between. This CDR3 has 15 amino acids. Germline CDR1 and CDR2: GTSNPN and SVGIG (reference sequence). The CDR3 loop is CAWSTGTPNTGELFF. The CDR3 nucleotides read TGTGCCTGGTCTACCGGGACACCGAACACCGGGGAGCTGTTTTTT. The whole variable domain, remainder taken from reference TRBV30 and TRBJ2-2, is SQTIHQWPATLVQPVGSPLSLECTVEGTSNPNLYWYRQAAGRGLQLLFYSVGIGQISSEVPQNLSASRPQDRQFILSSKKLLLSDSGFYLCAWSTGTPNTGELFFGEGSRLTVL.

This rearrangement joins TRBV12-5 to TRBJ2-1; D remains ambiguous. CDR1 and CDR2 (germline): LGHNT, FRNRAP. CDR3 size: 14 residues. V dropped 2 bases and J dropped 7 bases, with 12 bases sitting between them. This CDR3 reads CASGLSTTSNEQFF. The CDR3 DNA sequence: TGTGCTAGTGGTTTGTCCACAACGTCTAATGAGCAGTTCTTC.

V gene TRBV5-4 combines with J gene TRBJ2-5; the D gene is possibly TRBD1 (6 bases). Between the trimmed V and J ends, which lost 4 bases and 0 bases, there was a span of 13 bases. Germline CDR1 is SGHNT and CDR2 is YYREEE (reference sequence). The CDR3 consists of 15 residues. CDR3 protein: CASSDRQANQETQYF. In nucleotides, the CDR3 is TGTGCCAGCAGCGACCGACAGGCAAACCAAGAGACCCAGTACTTC.